The following is a TCR beta chain sequence with its context. V shed 6 bases and J shed 4 bases, with 10 bases lying between them. The germline V gene has CDR1 SNHLY and CDR2 FYNNEI. This CDR3 is built from 13 residues. The data were obtained in a study of blood T cell repertoires in COVID-19. On the study more broadly: The study drew acute and convalescent COVID-19 samples from the United States, Italy and Spain. T cells, B-cell-depleted T cells, or PBMCs supplied cDNA or gDNA.

Under the authors' procedure: Amplification with reference gene primers provided the estimates of nucleated cell counts. Measured with immunoSEQ multiplex PCR; TCRdb has only the in-frame clones, and not every one. Clone size and the V and J calls come from that table; the DNA yielded D and trimming. This table has 150,000 to 200,000 clones, roughly 73% appearing once. Sequencing was carried out using peripheral blood. The V call is TRBV2, the J call TRBJ1-5; tentatively, D is TRBD1 (6 bases). This sequence originates from a man aged 65 to 79 with acute or convalescent COVID-19. The CDR3 sequence is CASRLQGNQPQHF. The CDR3 DNA sequence: TGTGCCAGCAGATTACAGGGTAATCAGCCCCAGCATTTT.